This T cell receptor beta chain was sequenced during a study of blood T cell repertoires in COVID-19. Study details: COVID-19 samples, acute and convalescent, were from the United States, Italy and Spain. PBMCs, B-cell-depleted T cells, or T cells provided the cDNA or gDNA that made up the material.

Original analysis: Reference gene primer amplification gave nucleated cell count estimates. TCRdb keeps only in-frame clones here, not all; method: immunoSEQ multiplex PCR. Clonal size and the V and J genes are those of that table, whereas D and trimming came from the DNA. The sample lists a few hundred thousand clones, about 90% occurring once. This CDR3 is 15 amino acids long. Germline V gives CDR1 GTSNPN, CDR2 SVGIG (reference sequence). Losses at the gene ends were 3 bases for V and 3 bases for J; bases not matched to a gene: 5. The chain recombines TRBV30 with TRBJ2-3; 11 bases line up with TRBD2. Sequenced material: peripheral blood. The receptor was isolated from a man aged 55-75 years with acute or convalescent COVID-19. The CDR3 bases are TGTGCCTGGAGCCAACTAGCGGGAGCGACAGATACGCAGTATTTT. Amino acid sequence: CAWSQLAGATDTQYF.